This TCR beta chain was found in a study of T-cell reconstitution after alpha-beta-depleted transplantation in children. The library targeted TCRbeta and was prepared with unique molecular identifiers. TCRdb used MiXCR to reprocess the PCR reads, holding one entry per CDR3 protein. Here the sample spans about 600,000 distinct CDR3 sequences, about 10% being singletons. Germline V gives CDR1 DFQATT, CDR2 SNEGSKA (reference sequence). CDR3 length: 12 residues. Trimming took 5 bases from V and 10 from J, leaving 17 bases between them. The material sequenced was PBMCs from the stem cell graft donor, taken from the stem cell graft. This chain uses TRBV20-1 with TRBJ1-1; D possibly corresponds to TRBD1 (6 bases). This TCR derives from a human donor who donated a stem cell graft to a child with acute myeloid leukemia. The CDR3 DNA reads as TGCAGTGCTCGAAGCAACAGGGATAGAGCTTTCTTT. Residues: CSARSNRDRAFF.